The source of this T cell receptor (beta chain) is a study of follicular helper T cells after annual influenza vaccination. TCRdb's table, derived via immunoSEQ multiplex PCR, lists solely in-frame clones and lacks some. The sample records some 3,000 clones, roughly 80% being singletons. This clone was found a few times. As for time point: 2014-2015 season, 7 days after vaccination. The germline V and J ends were trimmed by 1 base and 8 bases, with 12 bases remaining between them. The CDR3 runs to 13 residues. Germline values: CDR1 GTSNPN, CDR2 SVGIG (reference sequence). The chain combines TRBV30 with TRBJ2-1; D is possibly TRBD2 (5 bases). The sample in question was CXCR5+ CD38- circulating T follicular helper cells from blood, obtained 7 days after influenza vaccination. Stated subset: circulating Tfh, non-naive CD4+CXCR5+PD-1+ (ICOS+CD38+ or ICOS-CD38-). The TCR sequence derives from an adult who received the influenza vaccine. CDR3 residues: CAWSGGLFDEQFF. The CDR3 DNA follows: TGTGCCTGGAGTGGCGGACTCTTCGATGAGCAGTTCTTC. The full variable domain, its missing parts supplied by reference TRBV30 and TRBJ2-1, is SQTIHQWPATLVQPVGSPLSLECTVEGTSNPNLYWYRQAAGRGLQLLFYSVGIGQISSEVPQNLSASRPQDRQFILSSKKLLLSDSGFYLCAWSGGLFDEQFFGPGTRLTVL.